These T cell receptor beta chains were read from a single sample in a study of OX40 agonist ivuxolimab in advanced cancers. Generated by immunoSEQ multiplex PCR, the TCRdb table keeps only in-frame clones and is missing some. The table lists about 62,000 clones, roughly 85% of them singletons. The input for sequencing was CD4+ or CD8+ T cells sorted from blood, taken in a trial of the OX40 agonist ivuxolimab. The receptors derive from an adult with an advanced solid tumor such as melanoma, head and neck, liver or kidney cancer. CDR3s include the opening cysteine and the closing phenylalanine or tryptophan. A D gene is named only where the DNA matches it firmly. Rows give clone size only sometimes, using once, few, many, or a class for an expanded clone.

TRBD1	.	TRBJ2-7	TRBV7-8	TGTGCCAGCAGCTTAGAGGGGACAGGGGGCTGGGCCTACGAGCAGTACTTC	CASSLEGTGGWAYEQYF
.	few	TRBJ1-1	TRBV30	TGTGCCTGGAGGCGGGACGGTAACACTGAAGCTTTCTTT	CAWRRDGNTEAFF
.	.	TRBJ2-3	TRBV7-2	TGTGCCAGCAGCTTAGCGCCAGCGACAGATACGCAGTATTTT	CASSLAPATDTQYF
TRBD2	.	TRBJ2-1	TRBV6-6	TGTGCCAGCAGCGCGGGAGGGGACAATGAGCAGTTCTTC	CASSAGGDNEQFF
TRBD2	.	TRBJ2-4	TRBV30	TGTGCCTGGGCCGACCGGTGGAGCGGGACGAGGAAAAACATTCAGTACTTC	CAWADRWSGTRKNIQYF
.	.	TRBJ2-3	TRBV9	TGTGCCAGCAGCGTCGAGGGAGCGAGCACAGATACGCAGTATTTT	CASSVEGASTDTQYF
TRBD1	.	TRBJ2-7	TRBV14	TGTGCCAGCAGCCATCGCCGGGACAGGAACTACGAGCAGTACTTC	CASSHRRDRNYEQYF
.	.	TRBJ2-4	TRBV5-4	TGTGCCAGCAGCACTACGGCGTCGGGAAACATTCAGTACTTC	CASSTTASGNIQYF
.	.	TRBJ2-1	TRBV5-8	TGTGCCAGCAGCTTGTTAGCATCCTACAATGAGCAGTTCTTC	CASSLLASYNEQFF
.	.	TRBJ2-6	TRBV18	TGTGCCAGCTCATGGGACACCCGATCTGGGGCCAACGTCCTGACTTTC	CASSWDTRSGANVLTF
TRBD2	.	TRBJ2-7	TRBV19	TGTGCCAGTAGACGACTAGCGGACAGCTCCTACGAGCAGTACTTC	CASRRLADSSYEQYF
.	.	TRBJ2-1	TRBV18	TGTGCCAGCTCATCGGGAGGGGGCGCGGACAATGAGCAGTTCTTC	CASSSGGGADNEQFF
.	.	TRBJ1-3	TRBV5-5	TGTGCCAGCAGCTTGGACAGTATGTCTGGAAACACCATATATTTT	CASSLDSMSGNTIYF
.	.	TRBJ2-2	TRBV19	TGTGCCAGTACCCGAAGCGGCGGGCGGAGGCGATCCACCGGGGAGCTGTTTTTT	CASTRSGGRRRSTGELFF
.	.	TRBJ1-4	TRBV25-1	TGTGCCAGCAGTGGGGGTGGGTACTATGAAAAACTGTTTTTT	CASSGGGYYEKLFF
.	.	TRBJ2-2	TRBV7-2	TGTGCCAGCAGCAGAGCGACCGGGGAGCTGTTTTTT	CASSRATGELFF
.	.	TRBJ2-5	TRBV20-1	TGCAGTGCTCGGACACGGGGGACCCAGTACTTC	CSARTRGTQYF
TRBD1	.	TRBJ2-5	TRBV28	TGTGCCAGCACCGACAGGGCTACGATACAAGAGACCCAGTACTTC	CASTDRATIQETQYF
TRBD1	.	TRBJ1-1	TRBV7-9	TGTGCCAGCAGCTCCGGGACAGGGTTGGTCGTGGCTGAAGCTTTCTTT	CASSSGTGLVVAEAFF
TRBD2	.	TRBJ2-5	TRBV28	TGTGCCAGCCAGCAACTCTCGGGAGGGGTCCCATACTTC	CASQQLSGGVPYF
.	.	TRBJ2-5	TRBV18	TGTGCCAGCCCTACCATGGCCAGGGACTGGCAAGAGACCCAGTACTTC	CASPTMARDWQETQYF
TRBD2	.	TRBJ2-1	TRBV9	TGTGCCAGCAGCGAGGCGGGACTAGCGGGAGTCGGCGACAATGAGCAGTTCTTC	CASSEAGLAGVGDNEQFF